These 3 T cell receptor beta chains share one sample of origin, sequenced in a study of response to subunit inactivated influenza vaccine (dated 2018 in TCRdb). The library came from RT-PCR. Sequencing was carried out with an Illumina HiSeq 2500. TCRdb reran the public reads through fastp at Q25 and MiXCR, keeping productive beta chains. Identical CDR3 protein sequences are pooled into one entry, listed with their most common genes and DNA. The sample table records hundreds of thousands of distinct CDR3 sequences; around 13% of these occur just once. The ten most abundant clones make up 6.5% to 8.5% of the sample. The sequencing here drew on PBMCs from blood, taken about 14 days before vaccination. The receptor set was obtained from a man aged 50-60 years who received an inactivated influenza vaccine. Donor details come from another sample of the same person, matched by shared clones.

This clonotype was seen more than once but under ten times. The V gene is TRBV6-4, the J gene TRBJ2-5; 11 bases line up with TRBD2. J was trimmed by 2 bases and V by 2 bases; bases with no gene match: 13. CDR3 length: 19 residues. Looked up from germline, CDR1 is MRHNA and CDR2 is SNTAGT. CDR3 bases: TGTGCCAGCAGTGACGACACTAGCGGGAGTTGGTGGGGGCAAGAGACCCAGTACTTC. Its protein product is CASSDDTSGSWWGQETQYF.

The gene calls are TRBV6-5 and TRBJ1-5, with no clear D. The V end was cut by 0 bases, the J end by 7 bases, with 13 bases between. Germline loops: CDR1 MNHEY, CDR2 SVGAGI. The CDR3 consists of 15 residues. As DNA, the CDR3 is TGTGCCAGCAGTTACTCATACCAGTCTGGCCAGCCCCAGCATTTT. Its protein product is CASSYSYQSGQPQHF.

This clonotype turned up a few times. The rearrangement joins TRBV6-2 or TRBV6-3 to TRBJ2-4, with D possibly matching TRBD2 (6 bases). Looked up from germline, CDR1 is MNHEY and CDR2 is SVGEGT. The CDR3 has 20 residues. Trimming pared 0 bases from V and 3 bases from J, leaving 24 bases between. DNA of the CDR3: TGTGCCAGCAGTTACTCCGTCGTGTCCCCATTTGTCGGGGGCAAAAACATTCAGTACTTC. As protein: CASSYSVVSPFVGGKNIQYF.